A selection of T cell receptor beta chains follows, all from one sample in a study of shared clonotypes between healthy human individuals. Clones were sequenced by immunoSEQ multiplex PCR, and TCRdb holds only the in-frame ones, with some missing. The repertoire holds 550,000 to 800,000 clones, with 90% as singletons. The sample was memory CD8+ T cells from PBMCs. The receptor source for this set is a man younger than 30 in good health. Some clones in this sample may be carry-over from other donors' samples. Each CDR3 is given with its conserved first and last residue. The D gene is left open where the match is weak. Part of the rows lack a size; the others show once, few, many or a class for expanded clones.

-	TRBJ2-2	TRBV5-1	-	TGCGCCAGCAGCCTGCACCCGTCGAACACCGGGGAGCTGTTTTTT	CASSLHPSNTGELFF
-	TRBJ2-7	TRBV28	-	TGTGCCAGCAGTTGGGACAACTACGAGCAGTACTTC	CASSWDNYEQYF
-	TRBJ1-2	TRBV27	-	TGTGCCAGCAGTACCCGGACTGGGAGGTATGGCTACACCTTC	CASSTRTGRYGYTF
TRBD1	TRBJ2-3	TRBV7-9	-	TGTGCCAGCAGCGGGCCGGGACAGCCCACAGATACGCAGTATTTT	CASSGPGQPTDTQYF
-	TRBJ2-3	TRBV5-1	-	TGCGCCAGCAGCTCTGGAGTAGACAGCCCCTTGCCGGGAACGCAGTATTTT	CASSSGVDSPLPGTQYF
-	TRBJ2-7	TRBV10-1	-	TGCGCCAGCAGTGGGGCCGACCCCTACGAGCAGTACTTC	CASSGADPYEQYF
-	TRBJ2-1	TRBV7-2	-	TGTGCCAGCAGAATAAAGGGGGGCTCTTCCTACAATGAGCAGTTCTTC	CASRIKGGSSYNEQFF
-	TRBJ2-1	TRBV13	-	TGTGCCAGCAGCTTTGGGGAAAATGAGCAGTTCTTC	CASSFGENEQFF
-	TRBJ2-7	TRBV11-3	-	TGTGCCAGCAGCTCCCTAGGGGGGAACGAGCAGTACTTC	CASSSLGGNEQYF
-	TRBJ1-1	TRBV19	-	TGTGCCAGCCGCAGGTATGTGGACACTGAAGCTTTCTTT	CASRRYVDTEAFF
TRBD1	TRBJ1-1	TRBV2	few	TGTGCCAGCAGGACAGGGAGTGAAGCTTTCTTT	CASRTGSEAFF
TRBD2	TRBJ2-1	TRBV5-6	-	TGTGCCAGCAGCTTGGCAGGGAGAGGGAGGGCGTTCAATGAGCAGTTCTTC	CASSLAGRGRAFNEQFF
TRBD2	TRBJ2-3	TRBV4-1	-	TGCGCCAGCAGCCACCCAAGGAGAGCGGGAGAGGGAACTTACACAGATACGCAGTATTTT	CASSHPRRAGEGTYTDTQYF
TRBD2	TRBJ2-5	TRBV5-1	-	TGCGCCAGCAGCCAGGGACTAGTCTGGGAGACCCAGTACTTC	CASSQGLVWETQYF
-	TRBJ2-3	TRBV9	-	TGTGCCAGCAGCCCTCGGGACTCTAGCACAGATACGCAGTATTTT	CASSPRDSSTDTQYF
-	TRBJ2-2	TRBV4-3	-	TGCGCCAGCAGCCAAGGCAGCGGCAGGGCGACCGGGGAGCTGTTTTTT	CASSQGSGRATGELFF
-	TRBJ1-5	TRBV28	-	TGTGCCAGCAGTTCTTATAGCAATCAGCCCCAGCATTTT	CASSSYSNQPQHF
-	TRBJ2-1	TRBV27	-	TGTGCCAGCAGGACCTGGGACGCCTCAACGTCCCAGTTCTTC	CASRTWDASTSQFF
-	TRBJ1-4	TRBV7-8	-	TGTGCCAGCAGCCCACGGGGGAGGGAAAAACTGTTTTTT	CASSPRGREKLFF
-	TRBJ2-5	TRBV7-6	once	TGTGCCAGCAGCTTAGTAGCGGAGGCGAGGGAGACCCAGTACTTC	CASSLVAEARETQYF
TRBD2	TRBJ2-1	TRBV2	-	TGTGCCAGCAGTAGGGCGGGAGAACCCAATGAGCAGTTCTTC	CASSRAGEPNEQFF
-	TRBJ2-1	TRBV15	-	TGTGCCACCAGCAGAGATGCCGCTGAGCAGTTCTTC	CATSRDAAEQFF
TRBD2	TRBJ2-7	TRBV7-8	-	TGTGCCAGCAGCTTAGCGGTGTGGCTAGCGGGAGGTCTCGTCTACGAGCAGTACTTC	CASSLAVWLAGGLVYEQYF